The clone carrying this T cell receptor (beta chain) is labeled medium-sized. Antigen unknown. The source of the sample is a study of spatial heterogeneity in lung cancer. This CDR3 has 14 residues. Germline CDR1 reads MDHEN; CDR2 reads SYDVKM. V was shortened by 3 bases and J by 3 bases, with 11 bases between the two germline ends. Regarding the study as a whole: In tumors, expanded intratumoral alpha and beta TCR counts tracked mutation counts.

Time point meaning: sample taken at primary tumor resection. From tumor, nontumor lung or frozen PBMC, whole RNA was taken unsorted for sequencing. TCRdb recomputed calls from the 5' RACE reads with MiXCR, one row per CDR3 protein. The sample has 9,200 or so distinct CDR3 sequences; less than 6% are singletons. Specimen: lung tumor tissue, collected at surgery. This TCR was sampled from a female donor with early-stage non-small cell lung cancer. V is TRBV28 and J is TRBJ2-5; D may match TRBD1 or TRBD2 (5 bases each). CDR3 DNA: TGTGCCAGCAGTTTTTCCGGGACGAAAGAGACCCAGTACTTC. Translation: CASSFSGTKETQYF.